These T cell receptor beta chains were read from a single sample in a study of PD-L1 blockade in urothelial cancer. Sequenced by immunoSEQ multiplex PCR; TCRdb stores in-frame clones only, minus some. The data hold about 48,000 clones, with about 86% observed a single time. Here the sequenced sample was PBMCs, taken around atezolizumab (anti-PD-L1) treatment. All receptors derive from a man aged 60 to 75 with urothelial cancer. Each CDR3 is given with its conserved first and last residue. The D gene is left open where the match is weak. Where a row states a size, it is once, few, many or the class of an expanded clone; other rows omit it.

j_call: TRBJ2-3
v_call: TRBV19
d_call: TRBD1
cdr3_length: 17
clone_size: .
cdr3_nt: TGTGCCAGTAGACCCCTGACCGGGACAGGGCGGGTCGATACGCAGTATTTT
cdr3_aa: CASRPLTGTGRVDTQYF

j_call: TRBJ1-5
v_call: TRBV28
d_call: TRBD1
cdr3_length: 16
clone_size: .
cdr3_nt: TGTGCCAGCAGTCTCCTGGGACAGGGGGGGGATCAGCCCCAGCATTTT
cdr3_aa: CASSLLGQGGDQPQHF

j_call: TRBJ2-7
v_call: TRBV28
d_call: .
cdr3_length: 12
clone_size: once
cdr3_nt: TGTGCCAGCAGTTTAGGAGCCTACGAGCAGTACTTC
cdr3_aa: CASSLGAYEQYF

j_call: TRBJ1-3
v_call: TRBV10-3
d_call: .
cdr3_length: 14
clone_size: .
cdr3_nt: TGTGCCATCAGTGAGTCGGGAGGTGGAAACACCATATATTTT
cdr3_aa: CAISESGGGNTIYF

j_call: TRBJ1-6
v_call: TRBV18
d_call: .
cdr3_length: 17
clone_size: .
cdr3_nt: TGTGCCAGCTCACCACGGACGTCGATGGGAAGCGGTTCACCCCTCCACTTT
cdr3_aa: CASSPRTSMGSGSPLHF

j_call: TRBJ2-5
v_call: TRBV5-1
d_call: .
cdr3_length: 13
clone_size: .
cdr3_nt: TGCGCCAGCAGCTTGGTAGCAGGGGAGACCCAGTACTTC
cdr3_aa: CASSLVAGETQYF

j_call: TRBJ1-1
v_call: TRBV5-4
d_call: .
cdr3_length: 16
clone_size: .
cdr3_nt: TGTGCCAGCAGCTTGGGGCAGGGTCTAAGTAGCACTGAAGCTTTCTTT
cdr3_aa: CASSLGQGLSSTEAFF

j_call: TRBJ1-4
v_call: TRBV6-1
d_call: TRBD1
cdr3_length: 13
clone_size: .
cdr3_nt: TGTGCCAGCGTCAACAGGGGGCAAGAAAAACTGTTTTTT
cdr3_aa: CASVNRGQEKLFF

j_call: TRBJ1-6
v_call: TRBV9
d_call: .
cdr3_length: 13
clone_size: medium-sized
cdr3_nt: TGTGCCAGCAGCGTAGATCTCAGAACCCCCCTCCACTTT
cdr3_aa: CASSVDLRTPLHF

j_call: TRBJ2-3
v_call: TRBV29-1
d_call: .
cdr3_length: 11
clone_size: .
cdr3_nt: TGCAGCGTTTCAGGCACAGATACGCAGTATTTT
cdr3_aa: CSVSGTDTQYF

j_call: TRBJ1-2
v_call: TRBV10-2
d_call: .
cdr3_length: 17
clone_size: .
cdr3_nt: TGCGCCAGCAGTGAGGGTGACCCGACAGCAACTAACTATGGCTACACCTTC
cdr3_aa: CASSEGDPTATNYGYTF

j_call: TRBJ1-2
v_call: TRBV18
d_call: .
cdr3_length: 16
clone_size: .
cdr3_nt: TGTGCCAGCTCACCACCGGTTCCCGGACAGTCGTGGGGCTACACCTTC
cdr3_aa: CASSPPVPGQSWGYTF

j_call: TRBJ2-5
v_call: TRBV11-3
d_call: .
cdr3_length: 14
clone_size: few
cdr3_nt: TGTGCCAGCAGCTTAGTTGCAGCGAGCCCGGCCCAGTACTTC
cdr3_aa: CASSLVAASPAQYF

j_call: TRBJ1-1
v_call: TRBV19
d_call: .
cdr3_length: 13
clone_size: .
cdr3_nt: TGTGCCAGTAGTATTCCAGAGGGCACTGAAGCTTTCTTT
cdr3_aa: CASSIPEGTEAFF

j_call: TRBJ2-7
v_call: TRBV28
d_call: TRBD2
cdr3_length: 13
clone_size: few
cdr3_nt: TGTGCCAGCCTCCGCGGGGGTGATTACGAGCAGTACTTC
cdr3_aa: CASLRGGDYEQYF

j_call: TRBJ2-3
v_call: TRBV4-1
d_call: .
cdr3_length: 16
clone_size: .
cdr3_nt: TGCGCCAGCAGCCAAGCCGGGGGTGCTAGCACAGATACGCAGTATTTT
cdr3_aa: CASSQAGGASTDTQYF

j_call: TRBJ2-7
v_call: TRBV28
d_call: .
cdr3_length: 15
clone_size: .
cdr3_nt: TGTGCCAGCAGTTTGATTGGCAGATCAAACTACGAGCAGTACTTC
cdr3_aa: CASSLIGRSNYEQYF

j_call: TRBJ2-5
v_call: TRBV6-6
d_call: TRBD2
cdr3_length: 16
clone_size: .
cdr3_nt: TGTGCCAGCAGTTACCCTAGCGGGGACCCCAGGGAGACCCAGTACTTC
cdr3_aa: CASSYPSGDPRETQYF

j_call: TRBJ2-7
v_call: TRBV7-8
d_call: TRBD1
cdr3_length: 13
clone_size: .
cdr3_nt: TGTGCCAGCAGCGACAGGGAGTCCTACGAGCAGTACTTC
cdr3_aa: CASSDRESYEQYF

j_call: TRBJ2-1
v_call: TRBV19
d_call: TRBD1
cdr3_length: 15
clone_size: .
cdr3_nt: TGTGCCAGTAGTATAGGCGGGACAGGGTACAATGAGCAGTTCTTC
cdr3_aa: CASSIGGTGYNEQFF

j_call: TRBJ1-1
v_call: TRBV4-3
d_call: .
cdr3_length: 14
clone_size: .
cdr3_nt: TGCGCCAGCAGCCAACCAGACAGGTTTTCTGAAGCTTTCTTT
cdr3_aa: CASSQPDRFSEAFF

j_call: TRBJ1-1
v_call: TRBV6-1
d_call: TRBD1
cdr3_length: 14
clone_size: .
cdr3_nt: TGTGCCAGCAGTGAAGGCAGGGGGTACACTGAAGCTTTCTTT
cdr3_aa: CASSEGRGYTEAFF

j_call: TRBJ2-7
v_call: TRBV7-2
d_call: TRBD1
cdr3_length: 13
clone_size: .
cdr3_nt: TGTGCCAGCAGCTACGACAGGGATTACGAGCAGTACTTC
cdr3_aa: CASSYDRDYEQYF

j_call: TRBJ1-1
v_call: TRBV6-1
d_call: .
cdr3_length: 13
clone_size: .
cdr3_nt: TGTGCCAGCAATTTCGGGATGAACACTGAAGCTTTCTTT
cdr3_aa: CASNFGMNTEAFF

j_call: TRBJ1-2
v_call: TRBV28
d_call: TRBD1
cdr3_length: 14
clone_size: .
cdr3_nt: TGTGCCAGCAGTTCCGGACAGGGGACTAAAGGCTACACCTTC
cdr3_aa: CASSSGQGTKGYTF

j_call: TRBJ1-2
v_call: TRBV2
d_call: TRBD1
cdr3_length: 18
clone_size: few
cdr3_nt: TGTGCCAGCAGAGCTCTACCGGGACAGGGAGTAGGTAACTATGGCTACACCTTC
cdr3_aa: CASRALPGQGVGNYGYTF

j_call: TRBJ2-1
v_call: TRBV30
d_call: TRBD2
cdr3_length: 14
clone_size: .
cdr3_nt: TGTGCCTGGGGGACTACAAGGGCCTACAATGAGCAGTTCTTC
cdr3_aa: CAWGTTRAYNEQFF

j_call: TRBJ1-1
v_call: TRBV6-4
d_call: .
cdr3_length: 14
clone_size: .
cdr3_nt: TGTGCCAGCAAAGAGGAAGGAGGGGTAACTGAAGCTTTCTTT
cdr3_aa: CASKEEGGVTEAFF

j_call: TRBJ2-2
v_call: TRBV7-3
d_call: .
cdr3_length: 13
clone_size: .
cdr3_nt: TGTGCCAGCAGCTTTCAAGGGGCCGGGGAGCTGTTTTTT
cdr3_aa: CASSFQGAGELFF